This TCR beta chain derives from a study of Graves' ophthalmopathy and Graves' hyperthyroidism. Certain patients were not enrolled. These were patients with other autoimmune diseases, uncontrolled infections, pregnancy or lactation. Clinical symptoms, serum thyroxine, TRAb, thyroid ultrasound and orbital computed tomography determined diagnosis. This clonotype turned up a few times. The TCR beta CDR3 regions underwent amplification from RNA transcripts. RT-PCR was first run with HTBI primers, then multiplex PCR in a second round. TCRdb re-called the multiplex PCR reads through MiXCR, storing one row per CDR3 protein. The sample carries around 400,000 distinct CDR3 sequences, roughly 21% recorded once. This CDR3 comprises 14 residues. J gave up 3 bases and V 5 bases, and 6 bases lay outside the gene matches. Per the germline V gene, CDR1 is LGHDT and CDR2 is YNNKEL (reference sequence).

This clonotype originated in a woman between 18 and 30 years old with stable Graves' hyperthyroidism. The sequenced sample was peripheral blood. The chain joins TRBV3-1 to TRBJ1-1; TRBD1 aligns across 7 bases. The CDR3 sequence is CASSSTGAYTEAFF. The CDR3 DNA follows: TGTGCCAGCAGCTCAACAGGGGCCTACACTGAAGCTTTCTTT.